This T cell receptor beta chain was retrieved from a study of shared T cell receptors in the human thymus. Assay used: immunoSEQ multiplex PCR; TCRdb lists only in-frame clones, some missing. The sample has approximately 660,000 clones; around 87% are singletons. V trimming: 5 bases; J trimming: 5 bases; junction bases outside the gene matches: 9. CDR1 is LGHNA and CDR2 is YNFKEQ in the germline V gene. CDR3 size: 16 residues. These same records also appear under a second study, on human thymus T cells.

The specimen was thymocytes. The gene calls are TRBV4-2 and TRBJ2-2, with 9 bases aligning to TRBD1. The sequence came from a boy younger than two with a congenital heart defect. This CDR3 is CASSSPGQGETGELFF. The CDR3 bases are TGTGCCAGCAGCTCACCGGGACAGGGAGAAACCGGGGAGCTGTTTTTT.